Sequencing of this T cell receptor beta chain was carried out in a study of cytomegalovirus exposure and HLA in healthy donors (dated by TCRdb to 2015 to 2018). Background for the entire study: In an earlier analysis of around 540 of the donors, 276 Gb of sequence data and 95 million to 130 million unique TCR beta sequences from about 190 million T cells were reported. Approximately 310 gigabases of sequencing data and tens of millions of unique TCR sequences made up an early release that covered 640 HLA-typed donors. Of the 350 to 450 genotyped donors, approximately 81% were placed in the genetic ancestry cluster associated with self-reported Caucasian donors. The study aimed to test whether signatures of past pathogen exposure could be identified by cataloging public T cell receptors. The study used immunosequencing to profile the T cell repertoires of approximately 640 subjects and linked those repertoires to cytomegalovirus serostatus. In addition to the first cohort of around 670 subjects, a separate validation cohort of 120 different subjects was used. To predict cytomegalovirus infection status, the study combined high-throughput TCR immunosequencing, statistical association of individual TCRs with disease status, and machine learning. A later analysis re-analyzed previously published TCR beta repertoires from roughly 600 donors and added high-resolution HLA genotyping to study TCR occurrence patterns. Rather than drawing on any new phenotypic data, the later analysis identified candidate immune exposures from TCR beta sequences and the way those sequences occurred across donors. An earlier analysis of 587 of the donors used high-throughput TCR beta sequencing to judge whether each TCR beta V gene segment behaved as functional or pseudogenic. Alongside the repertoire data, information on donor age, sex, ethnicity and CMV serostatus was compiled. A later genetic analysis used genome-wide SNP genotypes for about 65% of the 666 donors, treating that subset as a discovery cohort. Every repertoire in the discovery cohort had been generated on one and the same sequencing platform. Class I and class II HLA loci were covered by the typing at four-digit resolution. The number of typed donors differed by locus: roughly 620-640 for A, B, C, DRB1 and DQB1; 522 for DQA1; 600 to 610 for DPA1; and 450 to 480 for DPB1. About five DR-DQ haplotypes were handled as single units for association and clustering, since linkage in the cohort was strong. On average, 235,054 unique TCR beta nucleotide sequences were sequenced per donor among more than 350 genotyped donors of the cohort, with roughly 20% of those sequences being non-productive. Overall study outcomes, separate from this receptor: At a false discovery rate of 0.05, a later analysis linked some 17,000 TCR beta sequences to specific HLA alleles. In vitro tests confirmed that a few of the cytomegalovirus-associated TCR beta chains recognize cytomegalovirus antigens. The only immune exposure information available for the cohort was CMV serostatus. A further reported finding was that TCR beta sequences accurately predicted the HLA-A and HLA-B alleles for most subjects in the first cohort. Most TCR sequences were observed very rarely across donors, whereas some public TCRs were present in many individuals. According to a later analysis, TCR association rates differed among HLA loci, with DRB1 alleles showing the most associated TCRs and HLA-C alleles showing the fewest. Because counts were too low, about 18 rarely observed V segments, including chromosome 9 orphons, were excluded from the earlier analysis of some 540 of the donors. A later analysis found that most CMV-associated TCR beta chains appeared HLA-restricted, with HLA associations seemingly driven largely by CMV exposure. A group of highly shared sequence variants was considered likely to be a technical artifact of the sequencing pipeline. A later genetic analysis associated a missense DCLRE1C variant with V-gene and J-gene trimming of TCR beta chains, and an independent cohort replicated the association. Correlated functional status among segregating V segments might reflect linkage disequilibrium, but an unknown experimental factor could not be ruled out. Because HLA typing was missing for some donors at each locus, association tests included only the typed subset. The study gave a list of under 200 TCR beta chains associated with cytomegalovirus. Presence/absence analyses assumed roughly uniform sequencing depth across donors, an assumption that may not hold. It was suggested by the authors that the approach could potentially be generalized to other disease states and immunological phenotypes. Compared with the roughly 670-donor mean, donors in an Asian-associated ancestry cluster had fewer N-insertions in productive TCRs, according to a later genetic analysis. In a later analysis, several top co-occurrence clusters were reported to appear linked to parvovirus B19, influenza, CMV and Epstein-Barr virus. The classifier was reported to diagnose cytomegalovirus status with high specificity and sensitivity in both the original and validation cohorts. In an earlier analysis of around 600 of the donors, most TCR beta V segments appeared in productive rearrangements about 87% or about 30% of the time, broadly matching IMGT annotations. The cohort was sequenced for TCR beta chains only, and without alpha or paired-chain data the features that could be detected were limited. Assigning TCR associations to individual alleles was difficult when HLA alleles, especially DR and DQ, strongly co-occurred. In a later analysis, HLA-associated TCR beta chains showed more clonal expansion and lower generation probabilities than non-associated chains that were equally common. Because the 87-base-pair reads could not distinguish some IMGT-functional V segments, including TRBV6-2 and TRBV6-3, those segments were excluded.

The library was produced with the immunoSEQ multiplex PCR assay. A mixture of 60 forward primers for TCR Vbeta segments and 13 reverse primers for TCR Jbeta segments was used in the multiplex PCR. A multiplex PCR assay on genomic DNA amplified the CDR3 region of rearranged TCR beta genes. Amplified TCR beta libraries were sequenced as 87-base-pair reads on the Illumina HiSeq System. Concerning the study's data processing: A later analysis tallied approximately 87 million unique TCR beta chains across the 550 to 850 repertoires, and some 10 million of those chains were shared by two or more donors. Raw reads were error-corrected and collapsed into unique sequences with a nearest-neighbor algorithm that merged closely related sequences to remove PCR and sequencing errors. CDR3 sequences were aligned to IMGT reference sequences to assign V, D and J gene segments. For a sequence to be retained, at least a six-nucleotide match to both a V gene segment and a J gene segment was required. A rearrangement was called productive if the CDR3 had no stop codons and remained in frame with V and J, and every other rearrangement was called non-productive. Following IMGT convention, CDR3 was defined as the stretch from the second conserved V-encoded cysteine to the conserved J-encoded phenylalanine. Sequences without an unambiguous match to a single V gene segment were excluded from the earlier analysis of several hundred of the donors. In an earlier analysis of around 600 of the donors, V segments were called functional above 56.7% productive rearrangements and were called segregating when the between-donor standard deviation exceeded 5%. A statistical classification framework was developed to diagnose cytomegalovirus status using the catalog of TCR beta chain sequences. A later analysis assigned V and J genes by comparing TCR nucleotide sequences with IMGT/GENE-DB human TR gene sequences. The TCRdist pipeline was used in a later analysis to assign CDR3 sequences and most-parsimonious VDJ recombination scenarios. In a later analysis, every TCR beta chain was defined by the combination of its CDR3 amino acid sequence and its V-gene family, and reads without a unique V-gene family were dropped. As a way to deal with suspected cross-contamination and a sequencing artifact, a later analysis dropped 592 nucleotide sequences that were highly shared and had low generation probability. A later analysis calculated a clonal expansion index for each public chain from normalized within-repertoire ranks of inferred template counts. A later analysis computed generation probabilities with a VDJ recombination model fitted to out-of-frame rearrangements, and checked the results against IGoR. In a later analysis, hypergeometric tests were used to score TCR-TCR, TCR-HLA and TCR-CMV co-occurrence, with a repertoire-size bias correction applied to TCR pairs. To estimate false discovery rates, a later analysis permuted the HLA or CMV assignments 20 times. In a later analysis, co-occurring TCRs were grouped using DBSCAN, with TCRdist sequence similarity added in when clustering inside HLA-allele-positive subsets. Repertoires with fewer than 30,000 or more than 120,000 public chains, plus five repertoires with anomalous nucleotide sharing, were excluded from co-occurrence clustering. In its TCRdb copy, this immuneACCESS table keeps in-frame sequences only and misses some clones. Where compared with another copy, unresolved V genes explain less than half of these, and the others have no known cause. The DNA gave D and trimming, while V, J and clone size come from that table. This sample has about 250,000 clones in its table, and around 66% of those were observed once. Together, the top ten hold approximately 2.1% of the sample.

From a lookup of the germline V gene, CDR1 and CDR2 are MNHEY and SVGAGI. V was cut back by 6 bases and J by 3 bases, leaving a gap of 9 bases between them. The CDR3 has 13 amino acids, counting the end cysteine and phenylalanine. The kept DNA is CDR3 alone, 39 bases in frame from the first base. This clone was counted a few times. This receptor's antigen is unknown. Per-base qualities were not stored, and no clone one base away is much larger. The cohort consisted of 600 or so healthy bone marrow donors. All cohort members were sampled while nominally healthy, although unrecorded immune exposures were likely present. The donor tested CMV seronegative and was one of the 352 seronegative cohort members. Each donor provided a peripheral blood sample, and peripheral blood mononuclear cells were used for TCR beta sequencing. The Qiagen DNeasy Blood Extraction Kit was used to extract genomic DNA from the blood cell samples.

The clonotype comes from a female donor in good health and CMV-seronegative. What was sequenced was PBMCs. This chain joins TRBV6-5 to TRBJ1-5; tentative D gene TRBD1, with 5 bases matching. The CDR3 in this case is CASSTTANQPQHF. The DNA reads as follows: TGTGCCAGCAGCACGACAGCCAATCAGCCCCAGCATTTT.